These 8 T cell receptor beta chains share one sample of origin, sequenced in a study of T-cell reconstitution after alpha-beta-depleted transplantation in children. Using unique molecular identifiers, the investigators prepared the TCRbeta library. From the PCR reads, TCRdb called clonotypes with MiXCR, one entry per CDR3 protein. This sample carries 490,000 or so distinct CDR3 sequences, 12% of them seen once, and the ten largest clones take about 5.6%. This material consisted of PBMCs from the stem cell graft donor, taken from the stem cell graft. The origin of the receptors is a human donor who donated a stem cell graft to a child with combined immunodeficiency.

This clonotype appeared a few times. The rearrangement links TRBV12-3 or TRBV12-4 to TRBJ1-2; D gene unclear. The V end lost 7 bases, the J end lost 7 bases, and 16 bases lay between the germline ends. This CDR3 spans 13 amino acids. The CDR3 region is CASTYSGLIGYTF. The CDR3 DNA is TGTGCCAGCACCTACTCTGGGTTAATTGGCTACACCTTC.

This clonotype was detected many times. The rearrangement links TRBV15 to TRBJ2-2; 7 bases fit TRBD1. The V gene end was trimmed by 0 bases and the J gene end by 5 bases; junction bases not matched to a gene: 6. Germline CDR1 and CDR2: LNHNV and YYDKDF (reference sequence). This CDR3 spans 16 amino acids. Here the CDR3 reads CATSRDPGQTTGELFF. The CDR3 DNA is TGTGCCACCAGCAGAGATCCGGGACAGACGACCGGGGAGCTGTTTTTT. The variable domain in full, with the rest retrieved from reference TRBV15 and TRBJ2-2, is DAMVIQNPRYQVTQFGKPVTLSCSQTLNHNVMYWYQQKSSQAPKLLFHYYDKDFNNEADTPDNFQSRRPNTSFCFLDIRSPGLGDTAMYLCATSRDPGQTTGELFFGEGSRLTVL.

Only one count was recorded for this clonotype. The chain recombines TRBV13 with TRBJ2-2; unclear D gene. This CDR3 is 17 amino acids long. With 0 bases removed from V and 2 bases from J, the gap between germline ends came to 13 bases. Per germline, CDR1 PRHDT and CDR2 FYEKMQ (reference sequence). CDR3 sequence (DNA): TGTGCCAGCAGCTTAGGCCTCGGGCAGCGTAACACCGGGGAGCTGTTTTTT. This encodes CASSLGLGQRNTGELFF.

The chain has TRBV20-1 and TRBJ1-2; 7 nucleotides agree with TRBD1. Germline values: CDR1 DFQATT, CDR2 SNEGSKA (reference sequence). CDR3 length: 14 residues. J was trimmed by 4 bases and V by 5 bases; bases with no gene match: 10. CDR3 coding DNA: TGCAGTGCTTTGGACAGGCGGGGGATCTATGGCTACACCTTC. It encodes CSALDRRGIYGYTF.

About this clonotype itself: The junction does not match germline at one end; this may be a read error. The chain couples TRBV5-8 to TRBJ2-7; D is ambiguous. CDR3 length: 12 amino acids. CDR1 SGHTS and CDR2 YDEGEE come from the germline V gene. CDR3 sequence (DNA): TGTGGCAGCAGCTTGTGGTTGGGCGAGCAGTACTTC. Translating gives CGSSLWLGEQYF.

This chain joins TRBV4-3 and TRBJ1-3; no clear D gene. The CDR3 is 16 amino acids. Per germline, CDR1 LGHNA and CDR2 YSLEER. V lost 0 bases and J 0 bases, leaving 9 bases between the germline ends. The CDR3 coding sequence is TGCGCCAGCAGCCAAGATCGAGGATTCTCTGGAAACACCATATATTTT. Its translation: CASSQDRGFSGNTIYF.

The J gene is TRBJ1-4, the V gene TRBV7-9; D remains ambiguous. Between the trimmed V and J ends, which lost 1 base and 8 bases, there was a span of 11 bases. The CDR3 spans 14 residues. CDR1 and CDR2 (germline): SEHNR, FQNEAQ (reference sequence). CDR3 residues: CASSLDGIEEKLFF. As DNA, the CDR3 is TGTGCCAGCAGCTTAGACGGGATCGAGGAAAAACTGTTTTTT.

The chain uses TRBV10-3 and TRBJ2-1; D gene uncertain. Trimming stripped 0 bases from V and 5 bases from J, with 8 bases between. Germline lookup yields CDR1 ENHRY and CDR2 SYGVKD. This CDR3 region has 14 residues. The CDR3, as DNA: TGTGCCATCAGTGAGTCCGACCGAAACAATGAGCAGTTCTTC. As protein: CAISESDRNNEQFF.